The present T cell receptor (beta chain) was sequenced within a study of PD-L1 blockade in urothelial cancer. Data came from immunoSEQ multiplex PCR; TCRdb stores just in-frame clones and leaves some out. Of about 43,000 clones detected, about 80% appear once; the ten largest clones hold over 13%. The CDR3 runs 13 residues. V dropped 1 base and J dropped 5 bases, with 10 bases sitting between them. Germline CDR1 is SGHNT and CDR2 is YYREEE (reference sequence). Time point given: peripheral blood 6 weeks after treatment start. This chain joins TRBV5-4 and TRBJ2-7; tentatively, D is TRBD2 (5 bases). This TCR derives from a man between 60 and 70 years old with urothelial cancer. This specimen was PBMCs, taken around atezolizumab (anti-PD-L1) treatment. CDR3 nucleotides: TGTGCCAGCAGCTTGAATAGCGTGGACGAGCAGTACTTC. Its protein is CASSLNSVDEQYF.